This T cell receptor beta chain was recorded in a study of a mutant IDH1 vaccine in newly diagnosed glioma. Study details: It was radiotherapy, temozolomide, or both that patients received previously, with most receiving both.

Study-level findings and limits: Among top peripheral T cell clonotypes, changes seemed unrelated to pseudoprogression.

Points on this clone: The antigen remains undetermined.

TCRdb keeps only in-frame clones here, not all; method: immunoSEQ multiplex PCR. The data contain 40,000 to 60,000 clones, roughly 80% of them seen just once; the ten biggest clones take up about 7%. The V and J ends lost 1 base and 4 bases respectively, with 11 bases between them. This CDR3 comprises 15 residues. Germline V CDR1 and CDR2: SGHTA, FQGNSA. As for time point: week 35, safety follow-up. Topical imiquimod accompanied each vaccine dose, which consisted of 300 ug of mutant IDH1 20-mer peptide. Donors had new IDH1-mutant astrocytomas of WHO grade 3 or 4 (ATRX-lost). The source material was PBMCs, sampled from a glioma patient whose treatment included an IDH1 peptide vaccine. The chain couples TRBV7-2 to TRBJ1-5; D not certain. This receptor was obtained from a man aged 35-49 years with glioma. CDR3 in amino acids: CASSLVYSVNQPQHF. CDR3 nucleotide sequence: TGTGCCAGCAGCTTAGTCTACAGCGTGAATCAGCCCCAGCATTTT.